The clone carrying this TCR beta chain was observed a handful of times. This sample stems from a study of T-cell memory formation after mild COVID-19. For the study at large: TCR clusters were largely donor specific.

CDR1 and CDR2 from the germline V gene are DFQATT and SNEGSKA (reference sequence). The CDR3 is 12 amino acids. Barcoded TCR alpha and TCR beta cDNA libraries with UMIs came from 5'RACE using constant-segment primers. MiXCR, applied by TCRdb to the 5' RACE reads, yields one record per CDR3 protein. Of a few hundred thousand distinct CDR3 sequences listed, more than 15% are singletons. The rearrangement links TRBV20-1 to TRBJ1-1; 9 bases are a match to TRBD1. The specimen sequenced was PBMCs or a T cell subset sorted from them (not recorded which). This TCR was sampled from a man in his late teens or twenties who had mild COVID-19 (a few samples of this study predate the infection). Cell type and time point are not known. The CDR3 here is CSYRGLNTEAFF. DNA for the CDR3: TGCAGCTACAGGGGGCTGAACACTGAAGCTTTCTTT.